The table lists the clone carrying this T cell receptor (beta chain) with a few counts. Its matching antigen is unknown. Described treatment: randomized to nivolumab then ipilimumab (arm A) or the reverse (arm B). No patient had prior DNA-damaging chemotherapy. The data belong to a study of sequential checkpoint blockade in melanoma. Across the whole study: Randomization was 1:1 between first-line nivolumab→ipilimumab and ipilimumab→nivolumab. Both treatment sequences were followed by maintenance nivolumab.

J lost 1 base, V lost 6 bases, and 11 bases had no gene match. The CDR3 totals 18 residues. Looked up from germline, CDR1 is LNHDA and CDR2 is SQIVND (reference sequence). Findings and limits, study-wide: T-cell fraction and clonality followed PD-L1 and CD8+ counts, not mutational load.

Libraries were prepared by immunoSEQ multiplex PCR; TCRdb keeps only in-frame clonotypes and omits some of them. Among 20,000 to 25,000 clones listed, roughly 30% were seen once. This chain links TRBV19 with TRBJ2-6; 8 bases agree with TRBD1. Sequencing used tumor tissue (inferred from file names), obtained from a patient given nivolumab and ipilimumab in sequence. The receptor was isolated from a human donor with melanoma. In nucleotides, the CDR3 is TGTGCCAGTAGCATTGGACAGGGAAGAACATCTGGGGCCAACGTCCTGACTTTC. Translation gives CASSIGQGRTSGANVLTF.